These T cell receptor beta chains were read from a single sample in a study of blood T cell repertoires in COVID-19. The assay was immunoSEQ multiplex PCR, and TCRdb's table has in-frame clones only and misses some. The data contain about 69,000 clones, just under 80% of them singletons. Sequencing input: peripheral blood. The source of these receptors is a human donor in a cohort sampled during active COVID-19. CDR3s include the opening cysteine and the closing phenylalanine or tryptophan. The order of the fields is clone size, D gene, V gene, J gene, CDR3 protein, CDR3 DNA. D genes are given only for firm matches. Where a row states a size, it is once, few, many or the class of an expanded clone; other rows omit it.

NA	NA	TRBV27	TRBJ1-1	CASSPRGLASNTEAFF	TGTGCCAGCAGTCCCCGCGGTTTGGCTTCGAACACTGAAGCTTTCTTT
NA	TRBD2	TRBV18	TRBJ2-2	CASSPHRLAGLNTGELFF	TGTGCCAGCTCACCCCACAGACTAGCGGGGCTGAACACCGGGGAGCTGTTTTTT
once	NA	TRBV28	TRBJ2-2	CASRSGAASGELFF	TGTGCCAGCAGATCAGGGGCGGCCTCCGGGGAGCTGTTTTTT
NA	NA	TRBV19	TRBJ2-4	CASSRGDPIIAKNIQYF	TGTGCCAGTAGTAGGGGGGACCCGATAATAGCCAAAAACATTCAGTACTTC
NA	TRBD2	TRBV5-1	TRBJ2-5	CASSLEGRGREERTQYF	TGCGCCAGCAGCTTGGAAGGAAGAGGGAGGGAAGAACGGACCCAGTACTTC
NA	NA	TRBV5-6	TRBJ2-1	CASSSLWSWGVNEQFF	TGTGCCAGCAGCTCGCTTTGGAGCTGGGGCGTGAATGAGCAGTTCTTC
NA	TRBD2	TRBV15	TRBJ2-3	CATSRDPRGGSSGRGDTQYF	TGTGCCACCAGCAGAGATCCTCGGGGGGGCTCTAGCGGGAGAGGAGATACGCAGTATTTT
few	NA	TRBV30	TRBJ1-5	CAWSVKGAQPQHF	TGTGCCTGGAGTGTCAAAGGGGCTCAGCCCCAGCATTTT
NA	TRBD1	TRBV10-3	TRBJ2-1	CAAGGTGGYNEQFF	TGTGCCGCGGGCGGGACAGGGGGATACAATGAGCAGTTCTTC
NA	TRBD1	TRBV18	TRBJ1-2	CASSSGQGAVYGYTF	TGTGCCAGCTCATCAGGACAGGGGGCAGTCTATGGCTACACCTTC
NA	NA	TRBV4-1	TRBJ2-2	CASSQDPGYNTGELFF	TGCGCCAGCAGCCAAGATCCCGGGTATAACACCGGGGAGCTGTTTTTT
NA	NA	TRBV12-3/TRBV12-4	TRBJ2-7	CASSTGTKQYF	TGTGCCAGCAGTACCGGGACAAAGCAGTACTTC
few	TRBD2	TRBV7-2	TRBJ2-7	CASSFEIAGSGEQYF	TGTGCCAGCAGCTTCGAAATAGCGGGAAGTGGCGAGCAGTACTTC
NA	TRBD1	TRBV29-1	TRBJ2-7	CSVRWTGYEQYF	TGCAGCGTTCGTTGGACAGGCTACGAGCAGTACTTC
NA	NA	TRBV20-1	TRBJ2-7	CSALWGHEQYF	TGCAGTGCTCTCTGGGGGCACGAGCAGTACTTC
NA	NA	TRBV19	TRBJ2-1	CASSNSGVGWEQQFF	TGTGCCAGTAGTAACTCGGGGGTGGGATGGGAACAGCAGTTCTTC
NA	TRBD1	TRBV11-3	TRBJ2-7	CASSPGTGRGEQYF	TGTGCCAGCAGCCCCGGGACAGGCAGGGGCGAGCAGTACTTC
NA	NA	TRBV28	TRBJ1-5	CASSLSLSLEDRPQHF	TGTGCCAGCAGTTTATCCCTCAGCCTCGAGGATCGACCCCAGCATTTT
NA	TRBD2	TRBV11-3	TRBJ2-3	CASSISGGGDTQYF	TGTGCCAGCAGCATTAGCGGGGGTGGTGATACGCAGTATTTT
NA	NA	TRBV10-2	TRBJ1-1	CASSGGGATEAFF	TGCGCCAGCAGTGGTGGAGGGGCCACTGAAGCTTTCTTT
NA	TRBD1	TRBV5-5	TRBJ1-4	CASSPGQHEKLFF	TGTGCCAGCAGCCCGGGACAGCATGAAAAACTGTTTTTT
NA	TRBD1	TRBV5-8	TRBJ2-1	CASSLGQGRGNEQFF	TGTGCCAGCAGCTTGGGACAGGGAAGGGGCAATGAGCAGTTCTTC
NA	TRBD2	TRBV7-8	TRBJ2-7	CASSGLATPREQYF	TGTGCCAGCAGTGGACTAGCCACCCCTCGCGAGCAGTACTTC
NA	TRBD1	TRBV6-6	TRBJ2-7	CASSYSGTASYEQYF	TGTGCCAGCAGTTACTCGGGGACAGCGAGTTACGAGCAGTACTTC
NA	TRBD2	TRBV27	TRBJ2-1	CASSPPLAVSYNEQFF	TGTGCCAGCAGTCCCCCTCTAGCGGTCTCCTACAATGAGCAGTTCTTC
once	NA	TRBV27	TRBJ1-5	CASRLGGVSNQPQHF	TGTGCCAGCAGGCTCGGGGGGGTTAGCAATCAGCCCCAGCATTTT
NA	NA	TRBV30	TRBJ1-2	CAWTRGAGASFFGGYTF	TGTGCCTGGACCCGGGGGGCAGGGGCGAGCTTTTTCGGCGGCTACACCTTC
NA	TRBD1	TRBV9	TRBJ1-2	CASSVGQGNYGYTF	TGTGCCAGCAGCGTGGGACAGGGTAACTATGGCTACACCTTC
NA	NA	TRBV19	TRBJ1-1	CASSIMGAGLNTEAFF	TGTGCCAGTAGTATAATGGGGGCAGGGCTGAACACTGAAGCTTTCTTT
NA	NA	TRBV19	TRBJ2-1	CASSTLTSSSYNEQFF	TGTGCCAGTAGTACACTTACTAGTAGCTCCTACAATGAGCAGTTCTTC
NA	TRBD1	TRBV7-8	TRBJ2-3	CASSLRGGQGAADTQYF	TGTGCCAGCAGCTTGAGGGGGGGACAGGGGGCGGCAGATACGCAGTATTTT
NA	NA	TRBV24-1	TRBJ2-3	CATSAGEQGADTQYF	TGTGCCACCAGTGCGGGGGAGCAGGGTGCAGATACGCAGTATTTT
NA	TRBD1	TRBV28	TRBJ1-6	CASSSTWTGGNSPLHF	TGTGCCAGCAGTTCCACTTGGACAGGGGGAAATTCACCCCTCCACTTT